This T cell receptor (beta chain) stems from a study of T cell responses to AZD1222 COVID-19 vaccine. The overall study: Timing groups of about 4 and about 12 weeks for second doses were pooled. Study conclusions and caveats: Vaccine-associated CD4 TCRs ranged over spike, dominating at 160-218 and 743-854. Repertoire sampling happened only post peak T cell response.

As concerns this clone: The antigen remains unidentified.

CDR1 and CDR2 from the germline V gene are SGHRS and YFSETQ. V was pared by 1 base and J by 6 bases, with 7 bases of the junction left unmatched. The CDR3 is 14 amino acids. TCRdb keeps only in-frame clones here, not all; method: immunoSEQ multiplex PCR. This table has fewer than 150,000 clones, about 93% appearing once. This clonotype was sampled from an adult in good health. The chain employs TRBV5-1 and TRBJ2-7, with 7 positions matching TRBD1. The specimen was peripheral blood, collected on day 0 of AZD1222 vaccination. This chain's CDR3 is CASSLYRGDREQYF. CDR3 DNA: TGCGCCAGCAGCTTGTACAGGGGAGACCGCGAGCAGTACTTC.